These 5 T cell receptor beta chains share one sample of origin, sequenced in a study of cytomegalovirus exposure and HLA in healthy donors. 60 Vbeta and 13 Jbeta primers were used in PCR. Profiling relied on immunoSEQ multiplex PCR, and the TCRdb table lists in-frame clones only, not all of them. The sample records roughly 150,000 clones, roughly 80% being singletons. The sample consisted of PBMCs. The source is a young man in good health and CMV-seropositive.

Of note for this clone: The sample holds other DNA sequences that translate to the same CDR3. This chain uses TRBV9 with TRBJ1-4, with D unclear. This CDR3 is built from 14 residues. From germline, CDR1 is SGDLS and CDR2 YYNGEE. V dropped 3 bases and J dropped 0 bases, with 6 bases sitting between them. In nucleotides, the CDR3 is TGTGCCAGCAGCGGCGGAGCAACTAATGAAAAACTGTTTTTT. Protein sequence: CASSGGATNEKLFF.

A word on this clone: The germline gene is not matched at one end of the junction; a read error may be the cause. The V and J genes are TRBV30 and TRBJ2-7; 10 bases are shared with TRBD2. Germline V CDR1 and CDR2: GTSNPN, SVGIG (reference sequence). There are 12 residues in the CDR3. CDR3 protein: CAWSPLAGAVFF. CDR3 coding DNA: TGTGCCTGGAGTCCCCTAGCGGGAGCTGTATTTTTC.

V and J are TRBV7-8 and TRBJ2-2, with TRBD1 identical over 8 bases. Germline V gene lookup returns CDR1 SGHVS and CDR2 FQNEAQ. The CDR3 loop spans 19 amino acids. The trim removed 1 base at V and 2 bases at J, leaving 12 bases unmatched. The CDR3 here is CASSLDLRDRFTNTGELFF. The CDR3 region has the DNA TGTGCCAGCAGCTTAGACCTCCGGGACAGGTTTACAAACACCGGGGAGCTGTTTTTT.

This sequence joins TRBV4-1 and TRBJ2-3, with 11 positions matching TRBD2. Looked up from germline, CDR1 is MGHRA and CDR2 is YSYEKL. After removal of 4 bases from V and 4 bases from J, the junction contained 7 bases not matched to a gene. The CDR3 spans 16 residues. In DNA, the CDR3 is TGCGCCAGCAGCCTCGATACTAGCGGGAGAGCAGATACGCAGTATTTT. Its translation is CASSLDTSGRADTQYF.

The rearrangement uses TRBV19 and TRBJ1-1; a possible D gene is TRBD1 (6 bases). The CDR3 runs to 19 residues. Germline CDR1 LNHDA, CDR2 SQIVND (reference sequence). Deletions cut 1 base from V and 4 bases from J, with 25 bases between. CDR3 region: CASSIATSGGRSPFTEAFF. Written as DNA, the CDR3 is TGTGCCAGTAGTATAGCAACCAGCGGGGGGCGTTCTCCATTCACTGAAGCTTTCTTT.